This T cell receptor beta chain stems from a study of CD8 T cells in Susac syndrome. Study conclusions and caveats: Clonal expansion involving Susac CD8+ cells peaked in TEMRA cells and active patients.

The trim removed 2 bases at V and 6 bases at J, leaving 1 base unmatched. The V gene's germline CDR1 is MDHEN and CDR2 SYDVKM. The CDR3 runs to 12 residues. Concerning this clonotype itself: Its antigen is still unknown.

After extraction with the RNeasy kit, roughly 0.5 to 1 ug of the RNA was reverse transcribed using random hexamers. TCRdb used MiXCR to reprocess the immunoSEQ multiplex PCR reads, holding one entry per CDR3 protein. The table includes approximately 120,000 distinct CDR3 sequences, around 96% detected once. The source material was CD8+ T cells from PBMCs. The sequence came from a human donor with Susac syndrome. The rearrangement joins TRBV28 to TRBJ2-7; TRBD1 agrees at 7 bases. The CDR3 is CASSLTGAEQYF. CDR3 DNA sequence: TGTGCCAGCAGTTTAACAGGGGCCGAGCAGTACTTC. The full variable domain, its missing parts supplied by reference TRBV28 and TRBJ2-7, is DVKVTQSSRYLVKRTGEKVFLECVQDMDHENMFWYRQDPGLGLRLIYFSYDVKMKEKGDIPEGYSVSREKKERFSLILESASTNQTSMYLCASSLTGAEQYFGPGTRLTVT.